The 30 T cell receptor beta chains below all came from one sample that was sequenced in a study of cytomegalovirus exposure and HLA in healthy donors. PCR used 60 Vbeta primers and 13 Jbeta primers. Profiled with immunoSEQ multiplex PCR; TCRdb holds only in-frame clones, not every one. This table has some 67,000 clones, about 80% appearing once. Sample: PBMCs. The receptors were sampled from a man aged 60-69 years in good health and CMV-seropositive.

V and J are TRBV4-1 and TRBJ1-1; 8 nucleotides align to TRBD1. Germline V CDR1 and CDR2: MGHRA, YSYEKL. The V gene end was trimmed by 0 bases and the J gene end by 6 bases; junction bases not matched to a gene: 6. This CDR3 spans 15 amino acids. The CDR3 region has the DNA TGCGCCAGCAGCCAAGAGGACAGGGTCTTCGCTGAAGCTTTCTTT. Translating it yields CASSQEDRVFAEAFF.

The rearrangement links TRBV9 to TRBJ2-2; 12 bases line up with TRBD2. The CDR3 contains 18 residues. The germline gives CDR1 SGDLS, CDR2 YYNGEE. The trim removed 4 bases at V and 5 bases at J, leaving 12 bases unmatched. The CDR3 nucleotides are TGTGCCAGCAGCCCAAGGCTAGCGGGGGGGCGAAGTACCGGGGAGCTGTTTTTT. It specifies CASSPRLAGGRSTGELFF.

The V and J genes are TRBV7-2 and TRBJ2-6; 9 bases fit TRBD1. V lost 2 bases and J lost 6; bases outside the gene matches: 5. Germline assignment: CDR1 SGHTA and CDR2 FQGNSA. The CDR3 extends over 16 amino acids. CDR3 amino acids: CASSLRGQGTANVLTF. The CDR3 bases are TGTGCCAGCAGCTTAAGGGGACAGGGTACGGCCAACGTCCTGACTTTC.

A few counts support this clone. This chain uses TRBV5-6 with TRBJ2-7; 9 bases are a match to TRBD2. Germline V gene sequence: CDR1 SGHDT, CDR2 YYEEEE. CDR3 size: 15 residues. V shed 0 bases and J 4 bases; nucleotides not matched to a gene: 5. CDR3 sequence: CASSLGLTSGYEQYF. In DNA form, the CDR3 reads TGTGCCAGCAGCTTGGGACTGACTAGCGGTTACGAGCAGTACTTC.

V is TRBV5-1 and J is TRBJ2-5; 7 bases match TRBD2. Germline values: CDR1 SGHRS, CDR2 YFSETQ. CDR3 size: 16 residues. The trim removed 4 bases at V and 1 base at J, leaving 10 bases unmatched. The CDR3 spells CASSPRVGGVQETQYF. The DNA of the CDR3 is TGCGCCAGCAGCCCACGGGTGGGGGGGGTCCAAGAGACCCAGTACTTC.

The V call is TRBV15, the J call TRBJ1-2; 9 bases map to TRBD1. Germline V gene data show CDR1 as LNHNV and CDR2 as YYDKDF (reference sequence). This CDR3 is 16 amino acids long. J gave up 3 bases and V 0 bases, and 5 bases lay outside the gene matches. CDR3 in amino acids: CATSRDSGQGYYGYTF. CDR3 bases: TGTGCCACCAGCAGAGATTCGGGACAGGGCTACTATGGCTACACCTTC.

This chain joins TRBV5-1 and TRBJ1-1; no clear D gene. The germline V gene encodes CDR1 SGHRS and CDR2 YFSETQ. CDR3 length: 14 residues. V lost 2 bases to trimming and J lost 11 bases, with 19 bases between them. Here the CDR3 DNA reads TGCGCCAGCAGCTTAGGTGAGGGCCTAGGAGGGGCTTTCTTT. This sequence encodes CASSLGEGLGGAFF.

This chain uses TRBV6-6 with TRBJ1-6; D is ambiguous. V lost 6 bases to trimming and J lost 5 bases, with 14 bases between them. This CDR3 is 15 amino acids long. CDR1 is MNHNY and CDR2 is SVGAGI in the germline V gene (reference sequence). The CDR3 DNA reads TGTGCCAGCAGCCTCGGGAGAGCGGATAATTCACCCCTCCACTTT. It translates to CASSLGRADNSPLHF.

This sequence joins TRBV5-1 and TRBJ2-7; D not resolved. Deletions cut 4 bases from V and 3 bases from J, with 5 bases between. From germline, CDR1 is SGHRS and CDR2 YFSETQ. The CDR3 extends over 11 amino acids. CDR3 in amino acids: CASSNNYEQYF. The CDR3, as DNA: TGCGCCAGCAGCAACAACTACGAGCAGTACTTC.

This clone appeared a few times. V usage is TRBV28 and J usage is TRBJ2-1; 8 bases line up with TRBD2. Germline lookup yields CDR1 MDHEN and CDR2 SYDVKM. V was pared by 8 bases and J by 4 bases, with 7 bases of the junction left unmatched. This CDR3 is 14 amino acids long. This CDR3 reads CASHVPGGYNEQFF. DNA of the CDR3: TGTGCCAGCCATGTACCGGGAGGGTACAATGAGCAGTTCTTC.

This chain connects TRBV5-4 to TRBJ2-5; D possibly corresponds to TRBD1 (7 bases). The CDR3 is made up of 15 amino acids. Between the trimmed V and J ends, which lost 4 bases and 2 bases, there was a span of 15 bases. Germline CDR1 and CDR2: SGHNT and YYREEE (reference sequence). CDR3 residues: CASSRGGGEQETQYF. The CDR3 region has the DNA TGTGCCAGCAGCCGAGGGGGCGGGGAACAAGAGACCCAGTACTTC.

The V and J genes are TRBV7-6 and TRBJ2-5, with D possibly matching TRBD2 (6 bases). The V gene's germline CDR1 is SGHVS and CDR2 FNYEAQ. V shed 4 bases and J shed 1 base, with 10 bases lying between them. The CDR3 length is 14 residues. CDR3 region: CASSSGGPQETQYF. In DNA form, the CDR3 reads TGTGCCAGCAGCTCCGGAGGGCCCCAAGAGACCCAGTACTTC.

This sequence joins TRBV19 and TRBJ1-5; 9 bases are shared with TRBD1. Germline values: CDR1 LNHDA, CDR2 SQIVND (reference sequence). J was trimmed by 1 base and V by 6 bases; bases with no gene match: 4. The CDR3 runs 15 residues. The CDR3 loop reads CASRWGQGSNQPQHF. Here the CDR3 DNA reads TGTGCCAGTAGGTGGGGACAGGGAAGCAATCAGCCCCAGCATTTT. Supplemented by reference TRBV19 and TRBJ1-5, the full variable domain reads DGGITQSPKYLFRKEGQNVTLSCEQNLNHDAMYWYRQDPGQGLRLIYYSQIVNDFQKGDIAEGYSVSREKKESFPLTVTSAQKNPTAFYLCASRWGQGSNQPQHFGDGTRLSIL.

V usage is TRBV13 and J usage is TRBJ2-3; 13 bases agree with TRBD2. CDR1 PRHDT and CDR2 FYEKMQ come from the germline V gene (reference sequence). J was trimmed by 3 bases and V by 4 bases; bases with no gene match: 4. The CDR3 contains 16 residues. The CDR3 bases are TGTGCCAGCAGCTGGGGACTAGCGGGGAGAACAGATACGCAGTATTTT. Translation gives CASSWGLAGRTDTQYF. The full variable domain, its missing parts supplied by reference TRBV13 and TRBJ2-3, is AAGVIQSPRHLIKEKRETATLKCYPIPRHDTVYWYQQGPGQDPQFLISFYEKMQSDKGSIPDRFSAQQFSDYHSELNMSSLELGDSALYFCASSWGLAGRTDTQYFGPGTRLTVL.

This chain joins TRBV18 and TRBJ1-2; tentative D call: TRBD1 (5 bases). From germline, CDR1 is KGHSH and CDR2 LQKENI. There are 13 residues in the CDR3. Trimming took 4 bases from V and 4 from J, leaving 10 bases between them. CDR3 nucleotides: TGTGCCAGCTCACTCTTGGGGGGCTATGGCTACACCTTC. Protein product: CASSLLGGYGYTF.

The chain recombines TRBV27 with TRBJ1-1; D is perhaps TRBD1 (6 bases). Germline V gives CDR1 MNHEY, CDR2 SMNVEV (reference sequence). The CDR3 runs to 17 residues. V was shortened by 5 bases and J by 6 bases, with 25 bases between the two germline ends. The CDR3 is CASSPTRRGAGGAEAFF. CDR3 sequence (DNA): TGTGCCAGCAGTCCCACCCGACGGGGGGCGGGTGGGGCTGAAGCTTTCTTT.

Written as DNA, the CDR3 is TGTGCCAGCAGCTTGGCTGCAGTTCCTAACTATGGCTACACCTTC. It translates to CASSLAAVPNYGYTF. The V gene is TRBV5-5, the J gene TRBJ1-2; D is unclear. Looked up from germline, CDR1 is SGHKS and CDR2 is YYEKEE (reference sequence). This CDR3 spans 15 amino acids. Trimming removed 0 bases at V and 0 bases at J, with 9 bases between.

V usage is TRBV4-2 and J usage is TRBJ1-2; unclear D gene. The CDR3 totals 14 residues. V dropped 1 base and J dropped 2 bases, with 8 bases sitting between them. Germline assignment: CDR1 LGHNA and CDR2 YNFKEQ. The CDR3 DNA reads TGTGCCAGCAGCCAAGTCGGAGGGAACTATGGCTACACCTTC. This translates into CASSQVGGNYGYTF.

The chain links TRBV7-2 to TRBJ1-2; 7 nucleotides match TRBD1. The germline gives CDR1 SGHTA, CDR2 FQGNSA. The CDR3 is 14 residues long. After removal of 6 bases from V and 7 bases from J, the junction contained 11 bases not matched to a gene. Written as DNA, the CDR3 is TGTGCCAGCAGTCTAGACAGGGATTGTTGTGGCTACACCTTC. Translated, it gives CASSLDRDCCGYTF. The full variable domain, with the rest looked up from reference TRBV7-2 and TRBJ1-2, is GAGVSQSPSNKVTEKGKDVELRCDPISGHTALYWYRQSLGQGLEFLIYFQGNSAPDKSGLPSDRFSAERTGGSVSTLTIQRTQQEDSAVYLCASSLDRDCCGYTFGSGTRLTVV.

This rearrangement joins TRBV7-8 to TRBJ2-7, with 8 bases matching TRBD2. The V gene's germline CDR1 is SGHVS and CDR2 FQNEAQ. The CDR3 loop spans 15 amino acids. V shed 1 base and J 0 bases; nucleotides not matched to a gene: 2. Written as DNA, the CDR3 is TGTGCCAGCAGCTTAGAGGGGACTAGCTCCTACGAGCAGTACTTC. It is translated as CASSLEGTSSYEQYF.

The chain links TRBV6-1 to TRBJ2-5; D may be TRBD2 (6 bases). The DNA end favors TRBJ2-7, so the J call may be wrong. The CDR3 spans 14 residues. From germline, CDR1 is MNHNS and CDR2 SASEGT. CDR3 bases: TGTGCCAGCAGTGAAGCGTCGGGGGAAAACGAGCAGTACTTC. Its protein is CASSEASGENEQYF.

In this sample, this clone turned up once. The chain carries TRBV7-6 and TRBJ2-7; 9 bases match TRBD1. Germline values: CDR1 SGHVS, CDR2 FNYEAQ. The CDR3 contains 19 residues. With V trimmed by 5 bases and J by 8 bases, 25 bases remained unmatched. CDR3 protein: CASSGRDRDNLGYERQQYF. For the CDR3, the DNA is TGTGCCAGCAGCGGCCGGGACAGGGATAACCTAGGCTACGAGCGGCAGCAGTACTTC.

This rearrangement joins TRBV7-2 to TRBJ1-1; D unclear. Trimming cost V 5 bases and J 0 bases, with 13 bases left between them. This CDR3 region has 15 residues. The germline CDR1 and CDR2 sequences are SGHTA and FQGNSA. This chain's CDR3 is CASSLHGSLNTEAFF. CDR3 nucleotide sequence: TGTGCCAGCAGCCTCCATGGGAGCTTGAACACTGAAGCTTTCTTT.

The J gene is TRBJ1-1, the V gene TRBV28; the D is unclear. The V gene's germline CDR1 is MDHEN and CDR2 SYDVKM. CDR3 length: 14 amino acids. Trimming left V 6 bases short and J 4 bases short, with 15 bases between. The DNA of the CDR3 is TGTGCCAGCAGCCCCGGAGGGTACGGCACTGAAGCTTTCTTT. Its translation is CASSPGGYGTEAFF.

This clone was recorded a few times. V usage is TRBV4-1 and J usage is TRBJ1-5; D is unclear. Germline values: CDR1 MGHRA, CDR2 YSYEKL. V was trimmed by 0 bases and J by 3 bases, leaving 3 bases between them. The CDR3 is 13 amino acids. This chain's CDR3 is CASSQDNNQPQHF. The CDR3 region has the DNA TGCGCCAGCAGCCAAGACAACAATCAGCCCCAGCATTTT.

With respect to this clone: The junction shows a germline mismatch at one end, possibly a read error. The chain links TRBV6-1 to TRBJ1-2; D gene ambiguous. CDR1 is MNHNS and CDR2 is SASEGT in the germline V gene. The CDR3 consists of 16 residues. CDR3 DNA sequence: TGTGCCAGCACTGAACTCGTGGGGAGCACTAACTATGGCTACACCTTC. Residues: CASTELVGSTNYGYTF.

This clone was detected only a few times. J is TRBJ1-3 and V is TRBV7-2; 10 nucleotides agree with TRBD1. With 5 bases clipped from V and 3 bases from J, the junction kept 10 bases outside the gene matches. The CDR3 is made up of 17 amino acids. Germline lookup yields CDR1 SGHTA and CDR2 FQGNSA. The CDR3 nucleotides read TGTGCCAGCAGCCGAATTGGCGACAGGGGGCATGGAAACACCATATATTTT. This gives the protein CASSRIGDRGHGNTIYF.

This clone was counted a single time. The chain is built from TRBV7-6 and TRBJ1-2, with 10 bases matching TRBD1. The CDR3 is made up of 15 amino acids. The V gene's germline CDR1 is SGHVS and CDR2 FNYEAQ. With 2 bases clipped from V and 8 bases from J, the junction kept 8 bases outside the gene matches. CDR3: CASSLSGQGSEGYTF. The CDR3 nucleotides are TGTGCCAGCAGCTTATCGGGACAGGGGAGTGAAGGCTACACCTTC. Supplemented by reference TRBV7-6 and TRBJ1-2, the full variable domain reads GAGVSQSPRYKVTKRGQDVALRCDPISGHVSLYWYRQALGQGPEFLTYFNYEAQQDKSGLPNDRFSAERPEGSISTLTIQRTEQRDSAMYRCASSLSGQGSEGYTFGSGTRLTVV.

The rearrangement uses TRBV6-5 and TRBJ2-6; tentative D call: TRBD2 (7 bases). CDR1 and CDR2 from the germline V gene are MNHEY and SVGAGI. Trimming removed 8 bases at V and 9 bases at J, with 14 bases between. This CDR3 comprises 13 residues. The CDR3 coding sequence is TGTGCCAGCCGTGGGGGGGGCGGCAACGTCCTGACTTTC. It specifies CASRGGGGNVLTF.

This sequence joins TRBV6-5 and TRBJ2-2; D possibly corresponds to TRBD1 (6 bases). Germline V lookup: CDR1 MNHEY, CDR2 SVGAGI. V dropped 6 bases and J dropped 1 base, with 6 bases sitting between them. The CDR3 spans 13 residues. The CDR3 sequence is CASRQGNTGELFF. CDR3 nucleotides: TGTGCCAGCAGACAGGGGAACACCGGGGAGCTGTTTTTT.